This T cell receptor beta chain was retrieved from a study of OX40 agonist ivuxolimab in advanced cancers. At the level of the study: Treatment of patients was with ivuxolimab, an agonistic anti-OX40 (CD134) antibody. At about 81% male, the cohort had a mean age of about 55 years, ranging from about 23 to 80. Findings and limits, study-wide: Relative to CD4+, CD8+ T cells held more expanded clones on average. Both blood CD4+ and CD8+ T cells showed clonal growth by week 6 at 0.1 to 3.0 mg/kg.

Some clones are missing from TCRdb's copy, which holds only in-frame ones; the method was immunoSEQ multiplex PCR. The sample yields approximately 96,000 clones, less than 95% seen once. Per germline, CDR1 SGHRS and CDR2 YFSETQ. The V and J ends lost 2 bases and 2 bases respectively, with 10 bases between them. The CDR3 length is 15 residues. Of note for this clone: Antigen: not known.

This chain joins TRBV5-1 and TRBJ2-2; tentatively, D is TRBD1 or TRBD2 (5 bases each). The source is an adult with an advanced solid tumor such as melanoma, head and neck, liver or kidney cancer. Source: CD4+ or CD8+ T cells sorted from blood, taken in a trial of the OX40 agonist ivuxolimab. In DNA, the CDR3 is TGCGCCAGCAGCTTATGGGACCCTAACACCGGGGAGCTGTTTTTT. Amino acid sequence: CASSLWDPNTGELFF. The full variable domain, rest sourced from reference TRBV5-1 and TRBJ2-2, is KAGVTQTPRYLIKTRGQQVTLSCSPISGHRSVSWYQQTPGQGLQFLFEYFSETQRNKGNFPGRFSGRQFSNSRSEMNVSTLELGDSALYLCASSLWDPNTGELFFGEGSRLTVL.